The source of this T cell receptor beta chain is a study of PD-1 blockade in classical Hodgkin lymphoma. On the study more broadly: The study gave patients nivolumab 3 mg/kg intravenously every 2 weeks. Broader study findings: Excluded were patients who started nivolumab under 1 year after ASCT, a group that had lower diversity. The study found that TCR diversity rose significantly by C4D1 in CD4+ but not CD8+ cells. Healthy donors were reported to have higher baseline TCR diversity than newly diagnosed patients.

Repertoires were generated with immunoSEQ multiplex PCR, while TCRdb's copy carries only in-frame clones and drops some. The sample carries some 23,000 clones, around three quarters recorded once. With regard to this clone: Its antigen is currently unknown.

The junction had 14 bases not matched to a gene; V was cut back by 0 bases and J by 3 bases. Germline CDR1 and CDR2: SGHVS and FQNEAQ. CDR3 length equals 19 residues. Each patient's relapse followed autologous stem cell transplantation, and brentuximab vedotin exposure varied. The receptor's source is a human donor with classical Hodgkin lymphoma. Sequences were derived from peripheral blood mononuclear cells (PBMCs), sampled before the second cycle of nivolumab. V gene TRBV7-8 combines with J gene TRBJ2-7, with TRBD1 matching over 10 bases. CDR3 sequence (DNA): TGTGCCAGCAGCTTAGCGCCTGGCTCTATGAGGGACAGGGGCTACGAGCAGTACGTC. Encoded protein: CASSLAPGSMRDRGYEQYV.